Here is one TCR beta chain with its context. As yet, its antigen is unknown. The data were taken from a study of T cells in Graves' hyperthyroidism and ophthalmopathy. General study points: Most clonotypes expanded in the thyroid (above 0.001) were also present in blood.

In germline, CDR1 is LNHDA, CDR2 SQIVND (reference sequence). The CDR3 consists of 17 residues. V lost 6 bases to trimming and J lost 0 bases, with 18 bases between them. Using RNA transcripts as the source, TCR beta CDR3 regions were amplified. The study used the HTBI primer set for a first-round RT-PCR of the TCR CDR3. TCRdb redid the calling of the multiplex PCR reads with MiXCR, one entry per CDR3 protein. The sample shows approximately 870,000 distinct CDR3 sequences, 38% of them seen only once. Calling Graves' hyperthyroidism stable meant ophthalmopathy did not progress within 18 months. Patients were excluded for uncontrolled infection, other autoimmune disease, pregnancy or lactation. Clinicians diagnosed patients from clinical symptoms, serum thyroxine and TRAb, thyroid ultrasound and orbital computed tomography.

The origin of this receptor is a man between 18 and 29 years old with Graves' hyperthyroidism. The sequenced sample was blood. The chain carries TRBV19 and TRBJ1-5; D not certain. This CDR3 reads CASSPLPPGNSNQPQHF. The CDR3 nucleotides are TGTGCCAGTAGCCCTTTACCACCAGGCAATAGCAATCAGCCCCAGCATTTT.